This entry concerns a single T cell receptor (beta chain). The V end lost 2 bases, the J end lost 4 bases, and 12 bases lay between the germline ends. The CDR3 has 14 amino acids. Germline CDR1 and CDR2: SGDLS and YYNGEE. The data stem from a study of cytomegalovirus exposure and HLA in healthy donors. Here immunoSEQ multiplex PCR was the method, and the copy in TCRdb shows in-frame clones only, minus some. The profile shows some 170,000 clones, approximately 86% of them singletons. Sequencing was done on a sample of PBMCs. The chain uses TRBV9 and TRBJ1-2, with unresolved D. The sequence was collected from a man aged 18 to 30 in good health and CMV-seropositive. CDR3 residues: CASSVGLQSYGYTF. The CDR3 DNA reads as TGTGCCAGCAGCGTTGGGTTACAGAGCTATGGCTACACCTTC.